This TCR beta chain is from a study of cytomegalovirus exposure and HLA in healthy donors. Study details: In an early release, HLA-typed donors contributed 90 million or so unique TCR sequences. Among over 300 genotyped donors, about 85% fell in the Caucasian-associated ancestry cluster.

The J segment lost 8 bases and the V segment lost 4 bases, leaving 7 bases of the junction unmatched. CDR1 and CDR2 (germline): SGHVS, FQNEAQ. This CDR3 is 13 amino acids long. With 60 Vbeta and 13 Jbeta primers, the PCR was carried out. The protocol was immunoSEQ multiplex PCR, while the TCRdb copy is restricted to in-frame clones and leaves out a portion. The repertoire includes about 100,000 clones, roughly 80% of them detected once, and roughly 7% sits in the top ten. The study, taken as a whole, reports: Researchers reportedly found TCR beta sequences accurately predicted most subjects' HLA-A and HLA-B alleles.

This clone has a single count. Its antigen is currently unknown. J is TRBJ1-2 and V is TRBV7-8; 7 bases match TRBD1. The sample comprised PBMCs. The receptor's source is a man in his forties in good health and CMV-seropositive. The CDR3 here is CASSSDRSYGYTF. CDR3 DNA: TGTGCCAGCAGCTCGGACAGGTCTTACGGCTACACCTTC. Looking up the rest from reference TRBV7-8 and TRBJ1-2 gives the full variable domain: GAGVSQSPRYKVAKRGQDVALRCDPISGHVSLFWYQQALGQGPEFLTYFQNEAQLDKSGLPSDRFFAERPEGSVSTLKIQRTQQEDSAVYLCASSSDRSYGYTFGSGTRLTVV.